This T cell receptor beta chain came from a study of CD8 T cells in Susac syndrome. Study results and limitations: The study's TCR sequencing and HLA analysis covered a relatively small number of individuals, and the study acknowledged this.

With respect to this clonotype: What it binds is unknown.

After extraction with the RNeasy kit, roughly 0.45 to 1 ug of the RNA was reverse transcribed using random hexamers. MiXCR, applied by TCRdb to the immunoSEQ multiplex PCR reads, yields one record per CDR3 protein. Of some 450,000 distinct CDR3 sequences detected, 75% to 90% appear once; the ten largest clones hold 0.09% to 0.15%. V shed 5 bases, J shed 7 bases, and the junction held 8 bases outside the gene matches. Germline-derived CDR1 and CDR2 are SGHAT and FQNNGV. The CDR3 sequence is 13 residues long. The rearrangement uses TRBV11-2 and TRBJ2-7, with 7 nucleotides matching TRBD1. The sequenced sample consisted of CD8+ T cells from PBMCs. This receptor was identified in a human donor with multiple sclerosis. The CDR3 DNA follows: TGTGCCAGCAGCCCAGAGGGGGCGGATGAGCAGTACTTC. Encoded protein: CASSPEGADEQYF.